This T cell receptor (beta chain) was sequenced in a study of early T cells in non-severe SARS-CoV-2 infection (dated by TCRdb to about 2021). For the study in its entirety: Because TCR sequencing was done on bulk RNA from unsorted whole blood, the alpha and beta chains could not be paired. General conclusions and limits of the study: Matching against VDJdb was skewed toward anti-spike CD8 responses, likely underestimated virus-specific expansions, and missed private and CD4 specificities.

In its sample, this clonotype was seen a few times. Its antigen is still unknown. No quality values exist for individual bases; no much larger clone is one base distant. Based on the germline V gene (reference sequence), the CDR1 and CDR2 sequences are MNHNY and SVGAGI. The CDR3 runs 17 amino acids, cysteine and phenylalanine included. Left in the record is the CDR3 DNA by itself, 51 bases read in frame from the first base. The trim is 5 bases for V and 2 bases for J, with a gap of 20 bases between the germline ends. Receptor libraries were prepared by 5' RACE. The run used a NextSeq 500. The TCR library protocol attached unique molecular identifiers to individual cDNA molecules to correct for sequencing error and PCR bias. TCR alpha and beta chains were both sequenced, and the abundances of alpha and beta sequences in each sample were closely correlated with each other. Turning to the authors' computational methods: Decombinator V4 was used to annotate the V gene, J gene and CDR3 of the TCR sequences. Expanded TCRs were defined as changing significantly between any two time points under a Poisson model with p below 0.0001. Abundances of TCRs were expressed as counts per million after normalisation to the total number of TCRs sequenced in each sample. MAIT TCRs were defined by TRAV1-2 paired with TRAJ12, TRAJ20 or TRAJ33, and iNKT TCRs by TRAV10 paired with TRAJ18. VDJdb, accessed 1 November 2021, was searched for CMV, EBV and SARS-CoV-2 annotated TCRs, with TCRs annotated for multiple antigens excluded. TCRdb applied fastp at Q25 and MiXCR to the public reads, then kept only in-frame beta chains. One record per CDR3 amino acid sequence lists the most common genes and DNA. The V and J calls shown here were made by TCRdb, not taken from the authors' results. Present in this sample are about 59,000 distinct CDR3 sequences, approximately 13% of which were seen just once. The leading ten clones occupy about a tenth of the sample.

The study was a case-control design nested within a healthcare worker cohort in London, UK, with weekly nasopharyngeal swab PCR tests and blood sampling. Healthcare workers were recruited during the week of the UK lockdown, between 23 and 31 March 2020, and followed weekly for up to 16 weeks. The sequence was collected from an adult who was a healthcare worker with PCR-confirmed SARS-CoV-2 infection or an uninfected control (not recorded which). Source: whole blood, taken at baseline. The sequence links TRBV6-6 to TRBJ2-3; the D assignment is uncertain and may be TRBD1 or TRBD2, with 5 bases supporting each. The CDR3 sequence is CASSTNLGGANTDTQYF. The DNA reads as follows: TGTGCCAGCAGTACCAACCTTGGGGGAGCTAACACAGATACGCAGTATTTT.